A selection of T cell receptor beta chains follows, all from one sample in a study of identical twins. TCRdb reprocessed the 5' RACE reads with MiXCR, giving one entry per CDR3 protein. The data show around 490,000 distinct CDR3 sequences, approximately 14% seen once. This sample was shared with a second study, whose subject was yellow fever vaccine responses in identical twins.

Sequencing input: CD4+ T cells sorted from blood. The receptors were gathered from a woman younger than 35 in good health. Each CDR3 is given with its conserved first and last residue. The order of the fields is clone size, V gene, J gene, D gene, CDR3 protein, CDR3 DNA. The D gene is left open where the match is weak. The listing skips clone size in some rows; elsewhere it reads once, few, many or a size class.

>.|TRBV30|TRBJ2-1|.
CAWRPRDKVNNEQFF
TGTGCCTGGAGACCCCGGGACAAAGTAAACAATGAGCAGTTCTTC
>.|TRBV3-1|TRBJ2-3|.
CASSQVGRFGTDTQYF
TGTGCCAGCAGCCAAGTAGGCAGGTTCGGGACAGATACGCAGTATTTT
>.|TRBV19|TRBJ2-7|TRBD2
CASSPQGASGSPLEQYF
TGTGCCAGTAGTCCGCAGGGGGCTAGCGGGAGTCCCCTCGAGCAGTACTTC
>.|TRBV30|TRBJ1-1|.
CAWSGSRNTEAFF
TGTGCCTGGAGTGGATCCCGGAACACTGAAGCTTTCTTT
>few|TRBV6-2/TRBV6-3|TRBJ2-7|.
CASARWRFDRRPSYEQYF
TGTGCCAGCGCCAGGTGGAGGTTTGACAGAAGACCGTCCTACGAGCAGTACTTC
>few|TRBV7-2|TRBJ2-2|TRBD2
CASSFGRDTGELFF
TGTGCCAGCAGCTTCGGGAGGGACACCGGGGAGCTGTTTTTT
>few|TRBV5-4|TRBJ2-5|TRBD2
CASSFALAGGQETQYF
TGTGCCAGCAGCTTTGCTCTAGCGGGGGGGCAAGAGACCCAGTACTTC
>.|TRBV5-1|TRBJ2-1|.
CASSPTSLGTMVEQFF
TGCGCCAGCAGCCCCACCAGCCTGGGGACCATGGTGGAGCAGTTCTTC
>few|TRBV7-2|TRBJ2-2|TRBD1
CASILTTGVTGELFF
TGTGCCAGCATCCTAACGACAGGGGTCACCGGGGAGCTGTTTTTT
>.|TRBV28|TRBJ2-1|TRBD2
CASTITRGTSGGAVDEQFF
TGTGCCAGCACTATCACCCGGGGGACTAGCGGGGGGGCTGTCGATGAGCAGTTCTTC
>few|TRBV29-1|TRBJ1-5|TRBD1
CSVVGTGGNQPQHF
TGCAGCGTTGTGGGGACAGGCGGGAATCAGCCCCAGCATTTT
>many|TRBV5-1|TRBJ2-3|TRBD2
CASSGTSGRMDTQYF
TGCGCCAGCAGCGGGACTAGCGGAAGAATGGATACGCAGTATTTT
>few|TRBV3-1|TRBJ1-1|.
CASSQVAGMTEAFF
TGTGCCAGCAGCCAAGTAGCAGGGATGACTGAAGCTTTCTTT
>.|TRBV4-2|TRBJ2-7|.
CASSQDRRGFYEQYF
TGTGCCAGCAGCCAAGATCGTCGCGGATTCTACGAGCAGTACTTC
>.|TRBV4-3|TRBJ1-6|TRBD1
CASSQDPDRGNSPLHF
TGCGCCAGCAGCCAAGATCCCGACAGGGGTAATTCACCCCTCCACTTT
>many|TRBV12-3/TRBV12-4|TRBJ1-5|TRBD1
CASRQGAINQPQHF
TGTGCCAGCAGACAGGGGGCAATCAATCAGCCCCAGCATTTT
>.|TRBV7-8|TRBJ2-5|.
CASSQVSGTQETQYF
TGTGCCAGCAGCCAGGTATCTGGGACACAAGAGACCCAGTACTTC
>.|TRBV3-1|TRBJ2-7|.
CASSQGGRSREQYF
TGTGCCAGCAGCCAAGGGGGCAGGAGCAGAGAGCAGTACTTC
>.|TRBV7-2|TRBJ1-6|.
CASSLSRDSPLHF
TGTGCCAGCAGCTTATCCCGGGATTCACCCCTCCACTTT
>many|TRBV10-3|TRBJ1-3|.
CAISPFQGIGNTIYF
TGTGCCATCAGTCCATTTCAGGGGATTGGAAACACCATATATTTT
>.|TRBV28|TRBJ1-5|TRBD1
CASSLPTGFNQPQHF
TGTGCCAGCAGTTTACCGACAGGGTTCAATCAGCCCCAGCATTTT
>few|TRBV7-3|TRBJ2-3|TRBD1
CASSSPGQGWPDTQYF
TGTGCCAGCAGCTCTCCGGGACAGGGGTGGCCAGATACGCAGTATTTT
>few|TRBV29-1|TRBJ2-1|TRBD1
CSVGGRGLYNEQFF
TGCAGCGTTGGAGGCAGGGGGCTCTACAATGAGCAGTTCTTC
>once|TRBV20-1|TRBJ1-3|.
CSARPPGGANRGNTIYF
TGCAGTGCTAGGCCCCCAGGAGGGGCGAATAGGGGAAACACCATATATTTT